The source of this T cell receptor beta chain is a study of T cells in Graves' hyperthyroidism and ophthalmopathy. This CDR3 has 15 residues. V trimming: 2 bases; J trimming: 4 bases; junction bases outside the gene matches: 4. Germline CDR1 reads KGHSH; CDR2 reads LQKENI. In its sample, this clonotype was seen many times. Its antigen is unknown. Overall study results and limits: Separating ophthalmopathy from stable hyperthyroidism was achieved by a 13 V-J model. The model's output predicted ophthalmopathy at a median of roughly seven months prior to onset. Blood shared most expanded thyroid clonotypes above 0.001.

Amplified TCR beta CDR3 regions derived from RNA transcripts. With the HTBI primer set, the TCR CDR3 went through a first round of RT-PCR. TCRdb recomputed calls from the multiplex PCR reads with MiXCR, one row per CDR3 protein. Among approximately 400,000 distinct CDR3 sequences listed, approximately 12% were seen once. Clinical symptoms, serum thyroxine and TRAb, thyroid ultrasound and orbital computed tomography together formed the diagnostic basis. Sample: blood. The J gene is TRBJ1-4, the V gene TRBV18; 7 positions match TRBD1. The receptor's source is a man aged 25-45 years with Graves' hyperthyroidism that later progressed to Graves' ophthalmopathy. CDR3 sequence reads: CASSPTDRDNEKLFF. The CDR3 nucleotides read TGTGCCAGCTCACCAACCGACAGGGATAATGAAAAACTGTTTTTT.